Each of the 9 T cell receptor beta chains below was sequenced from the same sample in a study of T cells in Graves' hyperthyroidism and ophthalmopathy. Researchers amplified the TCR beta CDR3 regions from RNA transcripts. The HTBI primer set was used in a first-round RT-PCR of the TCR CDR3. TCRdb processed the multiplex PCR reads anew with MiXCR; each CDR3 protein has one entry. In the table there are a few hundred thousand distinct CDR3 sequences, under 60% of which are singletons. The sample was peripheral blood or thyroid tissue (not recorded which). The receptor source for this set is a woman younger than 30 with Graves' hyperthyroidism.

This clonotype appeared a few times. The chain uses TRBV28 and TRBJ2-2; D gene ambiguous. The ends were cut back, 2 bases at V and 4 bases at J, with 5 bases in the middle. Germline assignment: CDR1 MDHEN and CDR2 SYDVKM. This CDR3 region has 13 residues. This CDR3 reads CASSLQLTGELFF. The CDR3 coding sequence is TGTGCCAGCAGTTTACAACTCACCGGGGAGCTGTTTTTT. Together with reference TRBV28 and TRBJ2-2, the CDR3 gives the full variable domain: DVKVTQSSRYLVKRTGEKVFLECVQDMDHENMFWYRQDPGLGLRLIYFSYDVKMKEKGDIPEGYSVSREKKERFSLILESASTNQTSMYLCASSLQLTGELFFGEGSRLTVL.

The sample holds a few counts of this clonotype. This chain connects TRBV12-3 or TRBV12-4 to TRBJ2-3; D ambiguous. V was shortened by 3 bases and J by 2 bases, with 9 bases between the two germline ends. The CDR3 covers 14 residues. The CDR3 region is CASSFAHTTDTQYF. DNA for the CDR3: TGTGCCAGCAGTTTCGCGCACACCACAGATACGCAGTATTTT.

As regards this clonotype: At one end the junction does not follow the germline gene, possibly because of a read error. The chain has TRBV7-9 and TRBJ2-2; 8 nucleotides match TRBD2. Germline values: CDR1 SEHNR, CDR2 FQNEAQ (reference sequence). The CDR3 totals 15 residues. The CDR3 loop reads CASSLHGLATGELFF. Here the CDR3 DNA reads TGTGCCAGCAGCTTACACGGACTAGCTACCGGGGAGCTATTTTTT. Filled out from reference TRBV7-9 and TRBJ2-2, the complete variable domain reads DTGVSQNPRHKITKRGQNVTFRCDPISEHNRLYWYRQTLGQGPEFLTYFQNEAQLEKSRLLSDRFSAERPKGSFSTLEIQRTEQGDSAMYLCASSLHGLATGELFFGEGSRLTVL.

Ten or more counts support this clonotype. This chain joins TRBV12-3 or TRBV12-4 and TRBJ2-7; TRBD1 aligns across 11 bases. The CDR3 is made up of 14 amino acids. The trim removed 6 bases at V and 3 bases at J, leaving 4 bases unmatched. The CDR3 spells CASSRTGGFYEQYF. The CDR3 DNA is TGTGCCAGCAGCCGGACAGGGGGCTTCTACGAGCAGTACTTC.

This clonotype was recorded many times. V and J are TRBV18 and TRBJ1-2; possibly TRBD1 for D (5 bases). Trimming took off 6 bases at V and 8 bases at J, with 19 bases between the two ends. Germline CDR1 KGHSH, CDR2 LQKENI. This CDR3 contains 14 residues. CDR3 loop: CASSSGTGEKGYTF. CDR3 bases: TGTGCCAGCTCGTCCGGGACGGGTGAAAAGGGCTACACCTTC.

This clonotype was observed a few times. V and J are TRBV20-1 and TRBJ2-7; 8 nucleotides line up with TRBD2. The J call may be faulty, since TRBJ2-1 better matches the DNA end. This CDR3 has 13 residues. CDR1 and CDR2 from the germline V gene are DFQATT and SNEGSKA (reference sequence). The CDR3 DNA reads TGCAGTGCTGCTTCGGGGGGGGCTGGTGAGCAGTTCTTC. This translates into CSAASGGAGEQFF.

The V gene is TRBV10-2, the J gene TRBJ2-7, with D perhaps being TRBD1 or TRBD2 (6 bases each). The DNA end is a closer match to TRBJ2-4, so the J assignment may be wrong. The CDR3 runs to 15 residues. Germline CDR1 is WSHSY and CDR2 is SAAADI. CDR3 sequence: CATKTQGLAKNIQYF. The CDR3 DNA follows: TGCGCCACCAAAACACAGGGACTAGCCAAAAACATTCAGTACTTC.

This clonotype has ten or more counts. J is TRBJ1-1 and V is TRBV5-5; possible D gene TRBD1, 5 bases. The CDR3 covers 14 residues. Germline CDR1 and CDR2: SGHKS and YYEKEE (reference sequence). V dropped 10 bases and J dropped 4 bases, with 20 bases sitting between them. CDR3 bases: TGTGCCTCCGGGGGTGTACTAATGGGCACTGAAGCTTTCTTT. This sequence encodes CASGGVLMGTEAFF.

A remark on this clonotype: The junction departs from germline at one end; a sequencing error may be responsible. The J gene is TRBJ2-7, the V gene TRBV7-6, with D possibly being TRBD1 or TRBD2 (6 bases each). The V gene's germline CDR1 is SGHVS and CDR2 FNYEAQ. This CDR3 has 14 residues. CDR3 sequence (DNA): TGTGCCTGCAGCGTGGGGGGCCTCAACTACGAGCAGTACTTC. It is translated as CACSVGGLNYEQYF.